Listed below are T cell receptor beta chains from one sample, sequenced in a study of T cell responses to AZD1222 COVID-19 vaccine. Assay: immunoSEQ multiplex PCR; the TCRdb copy retains only in-frame clones and omits some. The sample has more than 85,000 clones; roughly 87% are singletons. The specimen was peripheral blood, collected on day 0 of AZD1222 vaccination. All receptors come from an adult in good health. Each CDR3 is given with its conserved first and last residue. The D gene is left open where the match is weak. Size is omitted from some rows. Given values are once, few, many or a class for expanded clones.

. | . | TRBJ1-6 | TRBV12-3/TRBV12-4 | TGTGCCAGCAGTTTTGCCAATTCACCCCTCCACTTT | CASSFANSPLHF
. | . | TRBJ2-1 | TRBV6-1 | TGTGCCAGCAGTGAAGGGTCGGGGAGAAATGAGCAGTTCTTC | CASSEGSGRNEQFF
. | TRBD2 | TRBJ2-4 | TRBV4-1 | TGCGCCAGCAGCCAAGCCCATAGCGGGGGAGCCAAAAACATTCAGTACTTC | CASSQAHSGGAKNIQYF
. | TRBD1 | TRBJ1-5 | TRBV7-8 | TGTGCCAGCAGACACAGGGGACCTAATCAGCCCCAGCATTTT | CASRHRGPNQPQHF
few | TRBD1 | TRBJ1-2 | TRBV5-4 | TGTGCCAGCAGCCCAGGGGTCGGACAGGGGGCCTATGGCTACACCTTC | CASSPGVGQGAYGYTF
. | . | TRBJ1-6 | TRBV25-1 | TGTGCCAGCAGCGACCTCGACGGAAATAATTCACCCCTCCACTTT | CASSDLDGNNSPLHF
once | . | TRBJ1-4 | TRBV4-1 | TGCGCCAGCACCGGACTGGGGCGGGGATTGAATGAAAAACTGTTTTTT | CASTGLGRGLNEKLFF
. | TRBD2 | TRBJ2-5 | TRBV3-1/TRBV3-2 | TGTGCCAGCAGCCAGTCGATTGGGACTACCAGTCAAGAGACCCAGTACTTC | CASSQSIGTTSQETQYF
. | . | TRBJ2-2 | TRBV18 | TGTGCCAGCTCCAAGCCGACAGCCCACACCGGGGAGCTGTTTTTT | CASSKPTAHTGELFF
. | . | TRBJ2-3 | TRBV11-2 | TGTGCCAGCAGCTCCACACCCTGGGGTGATACGCAGTATTTT | CASSSTPWGDTQYF
few | . | TRBJ1-1 | TRBV5-1 | TGCGCCAGCAGCCATAGGCAGGGCAATGAAGCTTTCTTT | CASSHRQGNEAFF
. | TRBD2 | TRBJ2-3 | TRBV14 | TGTGCCAGCAGCCCTTTGGCGGGGGACACAGATACGCAGTATTTT | CASSPLAGDTDTQYF
. | TRBD1 | TRBJ1-2 | TRBV5-1 | TGCGCCAGCAGCACCACAGGGGGCCCTAGGGGCTACACCTTC | CASSTTGGPRGYTF
. | TRBD1 | TRBJ1-5 | TRBV4-1 | TGCGCCAGCAGCCTCGGACAGGGTGGTCAGCCCCAGCATTTT | CASSLGQGGQPQHF
. | . | TRBJ2-2 | TRBV4-1 | TGCGCCAGCAGCCCAGGCCCGGGGCGGCCACCCGGGGAGCTGTTTTTT | CASSPGPGRPPGELFF
once | TRBD2 | TRBJ2-5 | TRBV9 | TGTGCCAGCAGCGCTTACGGGGGGGAGACAGAGACCCAGTACTTC | CASSAYGGETETQYF
. | . | TRBJ1-6 | TRBV11-2 | TGTGCCAGCAGCTTAGGATTTAATTCACCCCTCCACTTT | CASSLGFNSPLHF